The clone carrying this T cell receptor beta chain was counted a few times. TCRdb's copy holds only in-frame clones and misses some; the assay was immunoSEQ multiplex PCR. The table has 45,000 to 50,000 clones, around 93% seen once. This sample is drawn from a study of T cell changes during pregnancy in multiple sclerosis. The receptor comes from a female donor with multiple sclerosis, enrolled in a pregnancy study. The sequencing here drew on CD8+ T cells from peripheral blood mononuclear cells, taken in the first trimester of pregnancy.

The CDR3 nucleotides read TGTGCCAGCAGTTTTATGGATACGCAGTATTTT. This gives the protein CASSFMDTQYF. The V call is TRBV27, the J call TRBJ2-3; D unclear. The CDR3 is made up of 11 amino acids. The germline V gene encodes CDR1 MNHEY and CDR2 SMNVEV (reference sequence). V was clipped by 3 bases and J by 6 bases, with 4 bases between them.